This passage covers 6 T cell receptor beta chains from one sample sequenced in a study of human T cells and chemical hapten exposure. TCRdb fed the RACE reads into MiXCR, producing one record per CDR3 protein. The data hold 80,000 to 95,000 distinct CDR3 sequences, with roughly 8.8% observed a single time. The time point is: pre-sensitization, week 0. Treatment indicated: therapeutic diphenylcyclopropenone sensitization with weekly scalp DPC. This material consisted of whole blood, taken in connection with sensitization to the hapten diphenylcyclopropenone (DPC). Every receptor here comes from a woman in her 40s with alopecia areata. Some clones in this sample may be carry-over from other donors' samples.

This clonotype has more than one count but fewer than ten. CDR3 protein: CSARDHLREQETQYF. The CDR3 DNA reads TGCAGTGCTAGGGATCATTTACGGGAGCAAGAGACCCAGTACTTC. The chain recombines TRBV20-1 with TRBJ2-5; D possibly corresponds to TRBD2 (6 bases). V lost 3 bases to trimming and J lost 2 bases, with 16 bases between them. This CDR3 has 15 residues. CDR1 is DFQATT and CDR2 is SNEGSKA in the germline V gene (reference sequence).

At least ten counts were recorded for this clonotype. The J gene is TRBJ2-5, the V gene TRBV7-2, with TRBD1 matching over 9 bases. From germline, CDR1 is SGHTA and CDR2 FQGNSA. The CDR3 is 14 residues long. Trimming removed 3 bases from V and 5 bases from J; junction bases left unmatched: 4. The CDR3 protein is CASSLVQGAETQYF. CDR3 DNA: TGTGCCAGCAGCTTGGTACAGGGGGCTGAGACCCAGTACTTC.

This clonotype has a handful of counts. This chain uses TRBV7-8 with TRBJ2-3; D is unclear. The CDR3 has 18 amino acids. CDR1 and CDR2 (germline): SGHVS, FQNEAQ. The germline V and J ends were trimmed by 1 base and 3 bases, with 20 bases remaining between them. CDR3 DNA sequence: TGTGCCAGCAGCTTAGGAGCCCCCTCCAATCTAGGTACAGATACGCAGTATTTT. Translated: CASSLGAPSNLGTDTQYF.

The sample holds a few counts of this clonotype. The genes are TRBV5-6 and TRBJ1-4; D perhaps matches TRBD1 (5 bases). Germline loops: CDR1 SGHDT, CDR2 YYEEEE. Trimming cost V 1 base and J 3 bases, with 10 bases left between them. The CDR3 contains 15 residues. CDR3 in amino acids: CASSLLGEANEKLFF. As DNA, the CDR3 is TGTGCCAGCAGCTTGTTGGGGGAAGCTAATGAAAAACTGTTTTTT.

On this clonotype itself: An end of the junction differs from the germline gene, which may be a read error. CDR3 in DNA: TGTGCCAGCAGCTCCAACCCGACAGCTAACCATGGCTACACCTTC. Translating gives CASSSNPTANHGYTF. V gene TRBV5-6 combines with J gene TRBJ1-2; weak D call: TRBD1 (5 bases). CDR3 length: 15 amino acids. Germline lookup yields CDR1 SGHDT and CDR2 YYEEEE.

The sample holds many counts of this clonotype. This chain connects TRBV11-2 to TRBJ2-5; TRBD2 matches at 7 bases. V shed 10 bases, J shed 4 bases, and the junction held 9 bases outside the gene matches. CDR1 and CDR2 (germline): SGHAT, FQNNGV. The CDR3 runs 13 residues. CDR3 sequence (DNA): TGTGCCACCGGGCTGGGGGGGAGAGAGACCCAGTACTTC. Translated: CATGLGGRETQYF.